These 21 T cell receptor beta chains originate from one sample sequenced in a study of T cells in Graves' hyperthyroidism and ophthalmopathy. Amplification targeted TCR beta CDR3 regions from RNA transcripts. The HTBI primer set was used in a first-round RT-PCR of the TCR CDR3. TCRdb reprocessed the multiplex PCR reads with MiXCR, giving one entry per CDR3 protein. This table holds about 380,000 distinct CDR3 sequences, under 20% found once. The material sequenced was blood. These receptors originate from a man in his late teens or twenties with Graves' ophthalmopathy.

The V gene is TRBV28, the J gene TRBJ2-7; 10 positions agree with TRBD1. Germline CDR1 is MDHEN and CDR2 is SYDVKM. V gave up 7 bases and J gave up 0 bases; unmatched junction bases: 15. This CDR3 is built from 18 residues. The CDR3 sequence is CASNRDRGEGQFSYEQYF. CDR3 nucleotide sequence: TGTGCCAGCAATCGGGACAGGGGAGAGGGACAGTTCTCCTACGAGCAGTACTTC.

Only a few counts were recorded for this clonotype. The chain's CDR3 is CASSRFLGIYYEQYF. The CDR3 DNA follows: TGCGCCAGCAGCCGATTTTTGGGGATATACTACGAGCAGTACTTC. The V call is TRBV4-1, the J call TRBJ2-7, with D unclear. The V gene lost 4 bases and the J gene lost 3 bases, with 16 bases spanning the gap. The CDR3 has 15 amino acids. CDR1 is MGHRA and CDR2 is YSYEKL in the germline V gene.

This clonotype was seen many times. The chain has TRBV12-3 or TRBV12-4 and TRBJ2-3, with D tentatively TRBD2 (5 bases). The CDR3 runs 13 residues. Between the trimmed V and J ends, which lost 5 bases and 4 bases, there was a span of 10 bases. The CDR3: CASSIRGPDTQYF. DNA for the CDR3: TGTGCCAGCAGTATCCGGGGTCCAGATACGCAGTATTTT.

This clonotype was detected only a few times. The chain is built from TRBV4-1 and TRBJ2-5, with 8 positions matching TRBD2. CDR3 length equals 15 residues. V was pared by 1 base and J by 2 bases, with 3 bases of the junction left unmatched. Germline V gives CDR1 MGHRA, CDR2 YSYEKL. The CDR3 spells CASSQVSGEQETQYF. The CDR3 nucleotides are TGCGCCAGCAGCCAAGTTAGCGGGGAACAAGAGACCCAGTACTTC.

This clonotype was counted at least ten times. The rearrangement joins TRBV2 to TRBJ1-6; D gene uncertain. Per germline, CDR1 SNHLY and CDR2 FYNNEI. CDR3 length: 15 amino acids. The ends were cut back, 4 bases at V and 5 bases at J, with 12 bases in the middle. The CDR3 loop reads CASSGVRQDNSPLHF. DNA for the CDR3: TGTGCCAGCAGTGGGGTGCGGCAAGATAATTCACCCCTCCACTTT.

This clonotype was picked up a small number of times. CDR3 loop: CASSPDTADLYEQYF. The CDR3 DNA reads TGCGCCAGCAGCCCCGATACGGCCGACCTCTACGAGCAGTACTTC. This sequence joins TRBV5-1 and TRBJ2-7; D call uncertain. The ends were cut back, 4 bases at V and 3 bases at J, with 17 bases in the middle. The CDR3 is 15 amino acids. Germline V gives CDR1 SGHRS, CDR2 YFSETQ. Using reference TRBV5-1 and TRBJ2-7 for the parts outside the CDR3, the full variable domain is KAGVTQTPRYLIKTRGQQVTLSCSPISGHRSVSWYQQTPGQGLQFLFEYFSETQRNKGNFPGRFSGRQFSNSRSEMNVSTLELGDSALYLCASSPDTADLYEQYFGPGTRLTVT.

In this sample, this clonotype turned up a few times. The chain couples TRBV20-1 to TRBJ2-7; 8 nucleotides agree with TRBD1. Germline lookup yields CDR1 DFQATT and CDR2 SNEGSKA (reference sequence). This CDR3 is 13 amino acids long. V shed 5 bases and J 2 bases; nucleotides not matched to a gene: 5. The CDR3 DNA sequence: TGCAGTGCTGAGGACAGGGAGCCCTACGAGCAGTACTTC. Translating gives CSAEDREPYEQYF.

This clonotype has at least ten counts. One end of the junction does not line up with germline, which may come from a read error. DNA of the CDR3: TGTGCCACCAGTGGTTTGGACAGGGTGCGAGAGACCCAGTACTTC. Amino acid sequence: CATSGLDRVRETQYF. This chain links TRBV24-1 with TRBJ2-5; TRBD1 agrees at 8 bases. The CDR3 totals 15 residues. CDR1 and CDR2 from the germline V gene are KGHDR and SFDVKD.

This clonotype was picked up a small number of times. CDR3 loop: CASRAGGAIAGELFF. DNA of the CDR3: TGTGCCAGCCGGGCAGGGGGCGCGATCGCCGGGGAGCTGTTTTTT. The chain combines TRBV7-3 with TRBJ2-2; 8 bases match TRBD1. With 8 bases clipped from V and 6 bases from J, the junction kept 11 bases outside the gene matches. Germline lookup yields CDR1 SGHTA and CDR2 FQGTGA. This CDR3 region has 15 residues.

This chain joins TRBV4-1 and TRBJ2-7; 9 nucleotides match TRBD1. The CDR3 has 18 amino acids. The V gene end was trimmed by 1 base and the J gene end by 7 bases; junction bases not matched to a gene: 17. Germline V lookup: CDR1 MGHRA, CDR2 YSYEKL. CDR3 loop: CASSQGGHRGPVGWEQYF. The CDR3 DNA follows: TGCGCCAGCAGCCAAGGGGGTCACAGGGGGCCTGTAGGGTGGGAGCAGTACTTC.

The V call is TRBV7-9, the J call TRBJ2-7; D gene uncertain. CDR3 length: 13 amino acids. V lost 4 bases and J 6 bases, leaving 13 bases between the germline ends. The V gene's germline CDR1 is SEHNR and CDR2 FQNEAQ (reference sequence). The CDR3 here is CASSSEHYCEQYF. The DNA of the CDR3 is TGTGCCAGCAGCTCGGAGCATTACTGCGAGCAGTACTTC. Full variable domain (outside the CDR3, taken from reference TRBV7-9 and TRBJ2-7): DTGVSQNPRHKITKRGQNVTFRCDPISEHNRLYWYRQTLGQGPEFLTYFQNEAQLEKSRLLSDRFSAERPKGSFSTLEIQRTEQGDSAMYLCASSSEHYCEQYFGPGTRLTVT.

This clonotype has a count of ten or more. The V call is TRBV28, the J call TRBJ2-2; 8 positions agree with TRBD2. Germline V lookup: CDR1 MDHEN, CDR2 SYDVKM. Germline trimming cut 6 bases from V and 4 bases from J; bases unmatched to any gene: 13. The CDR3 covers 17 residues. This CDR3 is CASSIWFSGGGTGELFF. DNA for the CDR3: TGTGCCAGCAGCATCTGGTTCAGCGGGGGAGGCACCGGGGAGCTGTTTTTT.

This chain joins TRBV14 and TRBJ1-2; TRBD1 agrees at 10 bases. CDR3 length equals 16 residues. V lost 0 bases, J lost 6 bases, and 7 bases stayed unmatched. Per germline, CDR1 SGHDN and CDR2 FVKESK. The CDR3 sequence: CASSQDNYGTGDGYTF. The CDR3 DNA reads TGTGCCAGCAGCCAAGATAATTACGGGACAGGGGATGGCTACACCTTC.

J is TRBJ1-2 and V is TRBV6-1; TRBD1 agrees at 7 bases. This CDR3 is 15 amino acids long. The trim removed 6 bases at V and 5 bases at J, leaving 12 bases unmatched. In germline, CDR1 is MNHNS, CDR2 SASEGT. Here the CDR3 reads CASSPGTAKAYGYTF. The CDR3 region has the DNA TGTGCCAGCAGCCCCGGGACAGCCAAGGCATATGGCTACACCTTC.

As regards this clonotype: A much more abundant neighbour one base away suggests this may be a read error. The chain is built from TRBV7-3 and TRBJ1-6; unclear D gene. The CDR3 loop spans 14 amino acids. Trimming cost V 7 bases and J 4 bases, with 11 bases left between them. Germline lookup yields CDR1 SGHTA and CDR2 FQGTGA. CDR3 sequence: CASNLGGYNSPLHF. The DNA of the CDR3 is TGTGCCAGCAACTTGGGAGGATATAATTCACCCCTCCACTTT.

In the case of this clonotype: It may be a read error: a sequence one base away is much more abundant. This sequence joins TRBV6-2 or TRBV6-3 and TRBJ2-3; the match to TRBD2 covers 11 bases. CDR3 length: 18 amino acids. V shed 8 bases and J 3 bases; nucleotides not matched to a gene: 16. CDR1 and CDR2 (germline): MNHEY, SVGEGT. The CDR3, as DNA: TGTGCCAGCGGTTTAATAGCGGGGGGGCAGGGTATGACAGATACGCAGTATTTT. It specifies CASGLIAGGQGMTDTQYF.

The chain has TRBV28 and TRBJ2-1; 7 nucleotides match TRBD2. The germline V gene has CDR1 MDHEN and CDR2 SYDVKM. CDR3 length: 15 residues. J was trimmed by 4 bases and V by 7 bases; bases with no gene match: 10. CDR3 coding DNA: TGTGCCAGCATCCCATTAGCGGGTTTATACAATGAGCAGTTCTTC. It encodes CASIPLAGLYNEQFF.

In its sample, this clonotype was seen many times. J is TRBJ2-2 and V is TRBV3-1; 7 bases map to TRBD2. CDR3 length: 14 residues. Germline V lookup: CDR1 LGHDT, CDR2 YNNKEL (reference sequence). Unmatched junction bases numbered 2, after V lost 6 bases and J lost 1 base. Written as DNA, the CDR3 is TGTGCCAGCAGAGGGAGGGGGAACACCGGGGAGCTGTTTTTT. It translates to CASRGRGNTGELFF.

Ten or more counts support this clonotype. The rearrangement joins TRBV5-1 to TRBJ1-6; maybe TRBD1 (6 bases). The CDR3 is 14 amino acids. CDR1 and CDR2 (germline): SGHRS, YFSETQ. Trimming pared 0 bases from V and 10 bases from J, leaving 11 bases between. The chain's CDR3 is CASSLDRAWSPLHF. DNA for the CDR3: TGCGCCAGCAGCTTGGACAGGGCCTGGTCACCCCTCCACTTT.

This clonotype appeared a few times. The rearrangement joins TRBV15 to TRBJ1-6; possible D gene TRBD1, 6 bases. Between the trimmed V and J ends, which lost 0 bases and 7 bases, there was a span of 13 bases. CDR1 LNHNV and CDR2 YYDKDF come from the germline V gene (reference sequence). CDR3 size: 16 residues. CDR3 amino acids: CATSRDNTGWNSPLHF. The DNA of the CDR3 is TGTGCCACCAGCAGAGATAACACAGGGTGGAATTCACCCCTCCACTTT.

This clonotype was counted ten times or more. The J gene is TRBJ2-6, the V gene TRBV5-1; the D call may be TRBD1 or TRBD2 (5 bases each). The CDR3 sequence is 15 residues long. Germline V CDR1 and CDR2: SGHRS, YFSETQ. Trimming removed 6 bases at V and 1 base at J, with 11 bases between. CDR3 DNA sequence: TGCGCCAGCACCCGGTGGGGGTCTGGGGCCAACGTCCTGACTTTC. It yields the protein CASTRWGSGANVLTF.